These 4 T cell receptor beta chains were all obtained from the same sample, sequenced in a study of shared clonotypes between healthy human individuals. Some clones are missing from TCRdb's copy, which holds only in-frame ones; the method was immunoSEQ multiplex PCR. The sample lists a few hundred thousand clones, about nine tenths occurring once. Sequenced sample: memory CD8+ T cells sorted from blood. The subset denotes: CD45RO+ cells pooled with CCR7-negative TemRA cells. Receptor source: a man aged 18 to 30 in good health.

The genes are TRBV9 and TRBJ2-7; D gene unclear. In germline, CDR1 is SGDLS, CDR2 YYNGEE. The CDR3 spans 12 residues. Trimming cost V 4 bases and J 6 bases, with 11 bases left between them. CDR3 in amino acids: CASSPSVGEQYF. The CDR3 nucleotides read TGTGCCAGCAGCCCCAGCGTGGGCGAGCAGTACTTC.

The rearrangement joins TRBV6-5 to TRBJ2-7, with 7 nucleotides matching TRBD2. The junction had 9 bases not matched to a gene; V was cut back by 6 bases and J by 4 bases. This CDR3 is built from 14 residues. Per the germline V gene, CDR1 is MNHEY and CDR2 is SVGAGI. The CDR3 here is CASRNGVGGYEQYF. CDR3 DNA sequence: TGTGCCAGCAGGAATGGGGTCGGGGGGTACGAGCAGTACTTC.

The V call is TRBV13, the J call TRBJ2-7, with D possibly matching TRBD1 (8 bases). The CDR3 consists of 14 residues. V was clipped by 4 bases and J by 1 base, with 11 bases between them. CDR1 and CDR2 from the germline V gene are PRHDT and FYEKMQ (reference sequence). CDR3: CASSYRGGSYEQYF. CDR3 sequence (DNA): TGTGCCAGCAGCTACAGGGGGGGGTCCTACGAGCAGTACTTC. The full variable domain, with the rest looked up from reference TRBV13 and TRBJ2-7, is AAGVIQSPRHLIKEKRETATLKCYPIPRHDTVYWYQQGPGQDPQFLISFYEKMQSDKGSIPDRFSAQQFSDYHSELNMSSLELGDSALYFCASSYRGGSYEQYFGPGTRLTVT.

The rearrangement links TRBV7-2 to TRBJ2-5; the match to TRBD2 covers 7 bases. The germline CDR1 and CDR2 sequences are SGHTA and FQGNSA. The CDR3 has 17 amino acids. The J segment lost 1 base and the V segment lost 4 bases, leaving 12 bases of the junction unmatched. The CDR3 loop is CASSSRLRDYVQETQYF. The CDR3 DNA follows: TGTGCCAGCAGCTCACGCCTCCGGGACTACGTCCAAGAGACCCAGTACTTC. The whole variable domain, remainder taken from reference TRBV7-2 and TRBJ2-5, is GAGVSQSPSNKVTEKGKDVELRCDPISGHTALYWYRQSLGQGLEFLIYFQGNSAPDKSGLPSDRFSAERTGGSVSTLTIQRTQQEDSAVYLCASSSRLRDYVQETQYFGPGTRLLVL.